These 27 T cell receptor beta chains came from one sample sequenced in a study of OX40 agonist ivuxolimab in advanced cancers. Method: immunoSEQ multiplex PCR; TCRdb's copy keeps in-frame clones and lacks some. The sample yields roughly 80,000 clones, roughly 90% seen once. The sample in question was CD4+ or CD8+ T cells sorted from blood, obtained in a trial of the OX40 agonist ivuxolimab. The receptors originated from an adult with an advanced solid tumor such as melanoma, head and neck, liver or kidney cancer.

This clone is medium-sized by share. This chain links TRBV4-3 with TRBJ1-2, with TRBD1 matching 7 bases. V shed 4 bases, J shed 3 bases, and the junction held 11 bases outside the gene matches. This CDR3 is built from 16 residues. CDR1 and CDR2 from the germline V gene are LGHNA and YSLEER. The CDR3 protein is CASSLTRDRGYYGYTF. CDR3 bases: TGCGCCAGCAGCCTAACCCGGGACAGAGGGTACTATGGCTACACCTTC.

CDR3 nucleotide sequence: TGCGCCAGCAGCAGGGGACTAGCGGGAGAAGAGCAGTTCTTC. It codes for CASSRGLAGEEQFF. V usage is TRBV5-1 and J usage is TRBJ2-1; 14 bases map to TRBD2. The CDR3 is made up of 14 amino acids. V shed 4 bases, J shed 10 bases, and the junction held 4 bases outside the gene matches. Per germline, CDR1 SGHRS and CDR2 YFSETQ.

The CDR3 bases are TGTGCCAGCAGTTTAGGGACTAGAGGACCTTACGAGCAGTACTTC. Its protein product is CASSLGTRGPYEQYF. V gene TRBV27 combines with J gene TRBJ2-7; TRBD2 matches at 8 bases. This CDR3 contains 15 residues. After removal of 2 bases from V and 4 bases from J, the junction contained 7 bases not matched to a gene. Germline V CDR1 and CDR2: MNHEY, SMNVEV (reference sequence).

This clone came up a few times. Here the CDR3 DNA reads TGTGCCAGCAGGGGAATTGAAAGGGGAGGCAAAAACATTCAGTACTTC. Amino acids: CASRGIERGGKNIQYF. The chain combines TRBV28 with TRBJ2-4, with D possibly being TRBD2 (6 bases). Germline V lookup: CDR1 MDHEN, CDR2 SYDVKM. This CDR3 has 16 amino acids. Trimming pared 6 bases from V and 3 bases from J, leaving 18 bases between.

This sequence joins TRBV18 and TRBJ2-3, with TRBD2 identical over 12 bases. This CDR3 contains 16 residues. The J segment lost 2 bases and the V segment lost 3 bases, leaving 3 bases of the junction unmatched. Germline loops: CDR1 KGHSH, CDR2 LQKENI. CDR3: CASSPTSGSFTDTQYF. For the CDR3, the DNA is TGTGCCAGCTCACCGACTAGCGGGAGTTTCACAGATACGCAGTATTTT.

The chain employs TRBV28 and TRBJ2-3; 7 nucleotides match TRBD2. Per the germline V gene, CDR1 is MDHEN and CDR2 is SYDVKM. The CDR3 spans 15 residues. Trimming at V came to 2 bases and at J to 4 bases, leaving 6 bases not matched to a gene. CDR3 in amino acids: CASSLRGSVSDTQYF. CDR3 nucleotide sequence: TGTGCCAGCAGTTTACGCGGGAGTGTGTCAGATACGCAGTATTTT.

This CDR3 is CATSGRTSGTDTQYF. CDR3 nucleotides: TGTGCCACCAGCGGGAGGACTAGCGGCACAGATACGCAGTATTTT. The rearrangement links TRBV15 to TRBJ2-3; 9 bases line up with TRBD2. CDR3 length: 15 amino acids. Germline values: CDR1 LNHNV, CDR2 YYDKDF (reference sequence). V lost 5 bases and J lost 1; bases outside the gene matches: 4.

This clone was detected once. The chain couples TRBV7-3 to TRBJ2-1, with 11 positions matching TRBD2. Germline V gene data show CDR1 as SGHTA and CDR2 as FQGTGA. V lost 5 bases, J lost 7 bases, and 10 bases stayed unmatched. CDR3 length: 16 amino acids. The CDR3 spells CASSPLAGGYINEQFF. For the CDR3, the DNA is TGTGCCAGCAGCCCTCTAGCGGGAGGATACATAAATGAGCAGTTCTTC.

The rearrangement uses TRBV21-1 and TRBJ1-1; TRBD1 reflects the table's D call only, with no check against the DNA. TRBV21-1 is tagged as a pseudogene. The CDR3 has 15 amino acids. In DNA, the CDR3 is TGTGCCAGCAGCGCAGAATACAGGGGGAACACTGAAGCTTTCTTT. Protein: CASSAEYRGNTEAFF.

This clone was picked up a small number of times. The V gene is TRBV11-3, the J gene TRBJ2-1, with D possibly being TRBD1 or TRBD2 (5 bases each). Germline lookup yields CDR1 SGHNT and CDR2 YENEEA. The V end was cut by 2 bases, the J end by 8 bases, with 13 bases between. This CDR3 region has 14 residues. CDR3 sequence: CASSLYRRSDEQFF. DNA for the CDR3: TGTGCCAGCAGCTTATACAGGAGGTCCGATGAGCAGTTCTTC.

This clone was seen only once. CDR3: CASRGQMVAGELFF. In DNA, the CDR3 is TGTGCCAGCAGGGGCCAGATGGTCGCCGGGGAGCTGTTTTTT. The chain uses TRBV6-9 and TRBJ2-2; D not resolved. Germline V gene sequence: CDR1 MNHGY, CDR2 SVAAGI. This CDR3 contains 14 residues. The V gene lost 6 bases and the J gene lost 6 bases, with 14 bases spanning the gap.

This chain connects TRBV7-3 to TRBJ2-1, with 12 bases identical to TRBD2. The V gene end was trimmed by 5 bases and the J gene end by 7 bases; junction bases not matched to a gene: 6. The germline V gene encodes CDR1 SGHTA and CDR2 FQGTGA. This CDR3 has 15 residues. This CDR3 reads CASSPRTSGKNEQFF. In nucleotides, the CDR3 is TGTGCCAGCAGCCCCCGGACTAGCGGGAAAAATGAGCAGTTCTTC.

The CDR3 loop reads CASSDRGRGQYEQFF. CDR3 bases: TGTGCCAGCAGCGACAGGGGGCGCGGTCAGTATGAGCAGTTCTTC. The V gene is TRBV7-2, the J gene TRBJ2-1; 10 bases map to TRBD1. After removal of 5 bases from V and 8 bases from J, the junction contained 9 bases not matched to a gene. CDR1 is SGHTA and CDR2 is FQGNSA in the germline V gene. CDR3 length: 15 amino acids. The complete variable domain, with remaining parts taken from reference TRBV7-2 and TRBJ2-1, reads GAGVSQSPSNKVTEKGKDVELRCDPISGHTALYWYRQSLGQGLEFLIYFQGNSAPDKSGLPSDRFSAERTGGSVSTLTIQRTQQEDSAVYLCASSDRGRGQYEQFFGPGTRLTVL.

This rearrangement joins TRBV10-2 to TRBJ2-1; 9 bases align to TRBD1. The CDR3 spans 15 residues. V was pared by 6 bases and J by 9 bases, with 12 bases of the junction left unmatched. Per germline, CDR1 WSHSY and CDR2 SAAADI. Here the CDR3 DNA reads TGCGCCAGCAGAGGGACAGGGTCAGATTCTAGTGAGCAGTTCTTC. Its translation is CASRGTGSDSSEQFF.

This chain links TRBV19 with TRBJ2-3; no firm D call. The CDR3 runs to 14 residues. Per germline, CDR1 LNHDA and CDR2 SQIVND (reference sequence). The V gene lost 3 bases and the J gene lost 2 bases, with 9 bases spanning the gap. The CDR3 DNA is TGTGCCAGTAGTATGACACTTATCACAGATACGCAGTATTTT. Translated: CASSMTLITDTQYF.

The V gene is TRBV7-9, the J gene TRBJ1-1; maybe TRBD1 (5 bases). The CDR3 loop spans 15 amino acids. V gave up 2 bases and J gave up 2 bases, with 12 bases separating them. Germline CDR1 is SEHNR and CDR2 is FQNEAQ (reference sequence). In DNA, the CDR3 is TGTGCCAGCAGCTTATTGGGCAGGGAAAACACTGAAGCTTTCTTT. This sequence encodes CASSLLGRENTEAFF.

This chain connects TRBV28 to TRBJ2-3; D gene unclear. Trimming stripped 5 bases from V and 4 bases from J, with 10 bases between. This CDR3 region has 13 residues. Germline V gene data show CDR1 as MDHEN and CDR2 as SYDVKM. Here the CDR3 DNA reads TGTGCCAGCAGTCGCAAAAATTCAGATACGCAGTATTTT. This codes for CASSRKNSDTQYF.

V gene TRBV2 combines with J gene TRBJ2-3, with D unclear. Germline V gene lookup returns CDR1 SNHLY and CDR2 FYNNEI. This CDR3 region has 12 residues. V lost 6 bases and J lost 2, with 6 bases in between. CDR3 loop: CASRTFTDTQYF. DNA of the CDR3: TGTGCCAGCAGAACTTTCACAGATACGCAGTATTTT.

This chain connects TRBV28 to TRBJ1-1, with D hard to call. CDR3 length: 14 residues. Germline loops: CDR1 MDHEN, CDR2 SYDVKM. V was cut by 1 base and J by 4 bases, with 10 bases left in between. The CDR3: CASSLLWGGTEAFF. The CDR3 DNA follows: TGTGCCAGCAGTTTATTATGGGGTGGCACTGAAGCTTTCTTT.

This clone was detected only once. The chain joins TRBV11-2 to TRBJ2-3, with a tentative D call TRBD1 (6 bases). Trimming removed 6 bases from V and 6 bases from J, with 10 bases in between. This CDR3 region has 12 residues. Germline CDR1 and CDR2: SGHAT and FQNNGV. The DNA of the CDR3 is TGTGCCAGCAGTCAGGGGCGGGATACGCAGTATTTT. This sequence encodes CASSQGRDTQYF. Complete variable domain (other parts from reference TRBV11-2 and TRBJ2-3): EAGVAQSPRYKIIEKRQSVAFWCNPISGHATLYWYQQILGQGPKLLIQFQNNGVVDDSQLPKDRFSAERLKGVDSTLKIQPAKLEDSAVYLCASSQGRDTQYFGPGTRLTVL.

The chain employs TRBV30 and TRBJ2-2; 14 positions match TRBD2. The J segment lost 6 bases and the V segment lost 3 bases, leaving 9 bases of the junction unmatched. Per the germline V gene, CDR1 is GTSNPN and CDR2 is SVGIG (reference sequence). This CDR3 is built from 17 residues. Here the CDR3 reads CAWRLTSGRVGAGELFF. DNA of the CDR3: TGTGCCTGGAGACTGACTAGCGGGAGGGTAGGGGCCGGGGAGCTGTTTTTT.

The V and J genes are TRBV5-1 and TRBJ1-2; D is undetermined. The germline gives CDR1 SGHRS, CDR2 YFSETQ. With 0 bases removed from V and 4 bases from J, the gap between germline ends came to 10 bases. The CDR3 contains 14 residues. The DNA for the CDR3 is TGCGCCAGCAGCTTGGCCCAGGAGGTCTATGGCTACACCTTC. Its protein is CASSLAQEVYGYTF.

For the CDR3, the DNA is TGTGCCAGCAGCGTAACCGACCAAAAACCAGAAGCTTTCTTT. It specifies CASSVTDQKPEAFF. The rearrangement links TRBV7-9 to TRBJ1-1, with no clear D. Trimming left V 5 bases short and J 8 bases short, with 18 bases between. Germline CDR1 SEHNR, CDR2 FQNEAQ (reference sequence). This CDR3 is 14 amino acids long.

The chain links TRBV7-9 to TRBJ2-6; D might be TRBD1 (5 bases). CDR1 and CDR2 from the germline V gene are SEHNR and FQNEAQ (reference sequence). Trimming stripped 6 bases from V and 3 bases from J, with 12 bases between. This CDR3 comprises 15 residues. The CDR3 DNA sequence: TGTGCCAGCAGAAGGGGTGAGGATGGGGCCAACGTCCTGACTTTC. Protein product: CASRRGEDGANVLTF.

V and J are TRBV7-9 and TRBJ1-6, with TRBD1 identical over 8 bases. CDR3 size: 12 residues. The junction had 4 bases not matched to a gene; V was cut back by 7 bases and J by 11 bases. CDR1 SEHNR and CDR2 FQNEAQ come from the germline V gene (reference sequence). The CDR3: CASNRGQAPLHF. The CDR3 coding sequence is TGTGCCAGCAACCGGGGACAGGCACCCCTCCACTTT.

V and J are TRBV4-3 and TRBJ1-3; D gene unclear. The germline CDR1 and CDR2 sequences are LGHNA and YSLEER. V lost 3 bases and J lost 0, with 0 bases in between. This CDR3 is 12 amino acids long. The CDR3 DNA sequence: TGCGCCAGCAGCCACTCTGGAAACACCATATATTTT. It translates to CASSHSGNTIYF.

The table lists this clone with a few counts. This chain connects TRBV19 to TRBJ1-1; D possibly corresponds to TRBD1 (5 bases). CDR1 and CDR2 (germline): LNHDA, SQIVND (reference sequence). The V gene lost 7 bases and the J gene lost 1 base, with 19 bases spanning the gap. CDR3 size: 16 residues. The CDR3 reads CASKESRVIRNTEAFF. DNA of the CDR3: TGTGCCAGTAAGGAGTCCAGGGTCATTAGGAACACTGAAGCTTTCTTT.